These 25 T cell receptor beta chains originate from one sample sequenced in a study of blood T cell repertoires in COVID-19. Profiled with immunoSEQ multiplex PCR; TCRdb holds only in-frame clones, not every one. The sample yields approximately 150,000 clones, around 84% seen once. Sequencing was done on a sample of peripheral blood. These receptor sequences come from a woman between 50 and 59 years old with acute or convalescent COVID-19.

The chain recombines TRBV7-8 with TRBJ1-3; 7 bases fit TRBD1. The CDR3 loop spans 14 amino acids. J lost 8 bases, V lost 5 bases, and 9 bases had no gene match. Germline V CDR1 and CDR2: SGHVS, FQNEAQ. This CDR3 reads CASSTDRFGDTIYF. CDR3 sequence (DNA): TGTGCCAGCAGCACGGACAGGTTCGGGGACACCATATATTTT.

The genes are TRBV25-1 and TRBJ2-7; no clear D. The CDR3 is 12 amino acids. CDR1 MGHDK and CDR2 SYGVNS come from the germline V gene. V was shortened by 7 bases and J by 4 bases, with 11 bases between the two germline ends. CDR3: CASTGPGYEQYF. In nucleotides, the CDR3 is TGTGCCAGCACCGGTCCCGGGTACGAGCAGTACTTC.

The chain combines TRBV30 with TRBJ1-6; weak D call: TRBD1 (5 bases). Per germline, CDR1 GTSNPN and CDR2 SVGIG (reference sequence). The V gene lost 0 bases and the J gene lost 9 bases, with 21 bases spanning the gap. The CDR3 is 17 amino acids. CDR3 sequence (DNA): TGTGCCTGGAGTGTACCGTATCCGGGCAGGGTGGGTTCACCCCTCCACTTT. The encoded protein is CAWSVPYPGRVGSPLHF.

The CDR3 coding sequence is TGTGCCAGCAGCTTCGTGACAGGGGGCTACGAGCAGTACTTC. Its protein product is CASSFVTGGYEQYF. The chain joins TRBV5-6 to TRBJ2-7, with 9 bases fitting TRBD1. This CDR3 spans 14 amino acids. CDR1 SGHDT and CDR2 YYEEEE come from the germline V gene. V lost 2 bases to trimming and J lost 3 bases; unmatched junction nucleotides: 3.

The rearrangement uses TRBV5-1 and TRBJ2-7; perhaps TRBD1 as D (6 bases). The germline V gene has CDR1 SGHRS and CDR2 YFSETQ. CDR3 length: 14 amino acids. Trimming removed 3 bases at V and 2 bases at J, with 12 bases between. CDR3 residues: CASSSSGTTYEQYF. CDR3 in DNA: TGCGCCAGCAGCTCCTCGGGGACAACCTACGAGCAGTACTTC. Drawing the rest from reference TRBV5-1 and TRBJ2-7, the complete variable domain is KAGVTQTPRYLIKTRGQQVTLSCSPISGHRSVSWYQQTPGQGLQFLFEYFSETQRNKGNFPGRFSGRQFSNSRSEMNVSTLELGDSALYLCASSSSGTTYEQYFGPGTRLTVT.

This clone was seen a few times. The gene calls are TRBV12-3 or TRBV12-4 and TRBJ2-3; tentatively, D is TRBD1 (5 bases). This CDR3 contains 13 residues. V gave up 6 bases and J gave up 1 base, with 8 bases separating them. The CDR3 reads CASSLRGTDTQYF. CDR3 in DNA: TGTGCCAGCAGCCTCAGGGGCACAGATACGCAGTATTTT.

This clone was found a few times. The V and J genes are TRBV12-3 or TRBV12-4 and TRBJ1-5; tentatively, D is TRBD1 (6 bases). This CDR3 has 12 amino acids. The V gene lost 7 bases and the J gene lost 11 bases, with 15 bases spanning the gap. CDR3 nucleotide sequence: TGTGCCAGCAAGGGGGACGGTGGGTCCCAGCATTTT. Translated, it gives CASKGDGGSQHF.

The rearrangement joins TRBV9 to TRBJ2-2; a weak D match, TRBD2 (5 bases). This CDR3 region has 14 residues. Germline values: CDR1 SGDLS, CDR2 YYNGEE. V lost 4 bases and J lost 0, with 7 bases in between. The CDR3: CASSLEANTGELFF. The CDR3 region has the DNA TGTGCCAGCAGCTTGGAGGCGAACACCGGGGAGCTGTTTTTT.

CDR3 region: CASSLVLGGWEYF. DNA for the CDR3: TGTGCCAGCAGCTTAGTGTTAGGCGGGTGGGAGTATTTT. The genes are TRBV7-2 and TRBJ2-3; the D gene is possibly TRBD2 (5 bases). Germline V CDR1 and CDR2: SGHTA, FQGNSA. The CDR3 totals 13 residues. V was clipped by 1 base and J by 13 bases, with 15 bases between them.

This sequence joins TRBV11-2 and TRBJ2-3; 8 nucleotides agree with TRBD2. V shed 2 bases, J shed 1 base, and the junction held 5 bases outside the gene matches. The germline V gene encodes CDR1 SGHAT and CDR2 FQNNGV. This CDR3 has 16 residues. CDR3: CASSLQAGDGTDTQYF. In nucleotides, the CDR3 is TGTGCCAGCAGCTTACAAGCGGGGGACGGCACAGATACGCAGTATTTT.

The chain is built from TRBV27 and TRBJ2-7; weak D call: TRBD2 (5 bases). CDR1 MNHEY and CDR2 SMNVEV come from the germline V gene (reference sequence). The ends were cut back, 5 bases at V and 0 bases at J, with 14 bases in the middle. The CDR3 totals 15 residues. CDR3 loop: CASSPHRTSSYEQYF. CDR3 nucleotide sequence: TGTGCCAGCAGTCCCCACCGTACTAGCTCCTACGAGCAGTACTTC.

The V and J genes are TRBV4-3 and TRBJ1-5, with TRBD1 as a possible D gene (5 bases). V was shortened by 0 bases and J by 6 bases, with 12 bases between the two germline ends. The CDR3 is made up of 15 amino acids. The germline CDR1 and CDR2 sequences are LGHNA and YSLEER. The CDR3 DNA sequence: TGCGCCAGCAGCCAAGACGGAAGGGGCGGTCAGCCCCAGCATTTT. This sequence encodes CASSQDGRGGQPQHF.

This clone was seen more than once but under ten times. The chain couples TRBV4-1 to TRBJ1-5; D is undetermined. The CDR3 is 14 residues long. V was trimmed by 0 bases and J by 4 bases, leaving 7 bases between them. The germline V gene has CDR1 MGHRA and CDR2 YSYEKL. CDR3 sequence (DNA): TGCGCCAGCAGCCAAGATGAGGGAAATCAGCCCCAGCATTTT. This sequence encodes CASSQDEGNQPQHF.

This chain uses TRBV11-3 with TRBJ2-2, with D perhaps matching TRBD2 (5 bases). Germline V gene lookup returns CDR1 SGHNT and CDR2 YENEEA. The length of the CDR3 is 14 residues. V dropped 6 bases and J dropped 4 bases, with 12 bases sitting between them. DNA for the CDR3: TGTGCCAGCAGTGAGGGTCTCGTCACCGGGGAGCTGTTTTTT. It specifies CASSEGLVTGELFF.

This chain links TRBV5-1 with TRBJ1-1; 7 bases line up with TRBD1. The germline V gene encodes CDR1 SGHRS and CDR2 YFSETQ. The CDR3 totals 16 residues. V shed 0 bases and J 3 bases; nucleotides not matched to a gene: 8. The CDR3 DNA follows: TGCGCCAGCAGCTTGGCCGAACGGGACAGTTACACTGAAGCTTTCTTT. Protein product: CASSLAERDSYTEAFF.

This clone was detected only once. The CDR3 sequence: CASSFSGTAATGELFF. The DNA of the CDR3 is TGTGCCAGCAGCTTTTCCGGGACAGCGGCCACCGGGGAGCTGTTTTTT. The rearrangement uses TRBV5-6 and TRBJ2-2; 7 nucleotides match TRBD1. Trimming at V came to 2 bases and at J to 4 bases, leaving 8 bases not matched to a gene. The CDR3 runs 16 residues. Germline CDR1 reads SGHDT; CDR2 reads YYEEEE.

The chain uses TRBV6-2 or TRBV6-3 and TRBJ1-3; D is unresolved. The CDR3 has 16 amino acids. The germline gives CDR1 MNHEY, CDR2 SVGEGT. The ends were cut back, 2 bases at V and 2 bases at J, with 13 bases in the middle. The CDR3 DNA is TGTGCCAGCAGTTACGCCAGTTCATCCACTGGAAACACCATATATTTT. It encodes CASSYASSSTGNTIYF.

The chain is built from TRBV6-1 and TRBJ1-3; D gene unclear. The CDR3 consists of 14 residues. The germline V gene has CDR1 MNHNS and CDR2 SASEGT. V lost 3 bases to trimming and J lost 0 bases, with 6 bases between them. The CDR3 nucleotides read TGTGCCAGCAGTGATGACTCCTCTGGAAACACCATATATTTT. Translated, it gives CASSDDSSGNTIYF.

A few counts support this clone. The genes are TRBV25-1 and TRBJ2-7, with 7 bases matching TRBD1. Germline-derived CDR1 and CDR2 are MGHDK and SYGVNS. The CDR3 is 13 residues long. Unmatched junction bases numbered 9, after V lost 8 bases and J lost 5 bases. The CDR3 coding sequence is TGTGCCAGCCAGACCGAAACAGGGGACGAGCAGTACTTC. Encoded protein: CASQTETGDEQYF.

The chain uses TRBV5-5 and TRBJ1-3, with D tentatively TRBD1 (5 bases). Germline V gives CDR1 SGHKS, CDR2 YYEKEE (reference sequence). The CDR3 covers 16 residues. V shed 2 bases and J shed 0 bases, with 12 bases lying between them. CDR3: CASSLKGPFSGNTIYF. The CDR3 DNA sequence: TGTGCCAGCAGCTTAAAGGGGCCTTTCTCTGGAAACACCATATATTTT. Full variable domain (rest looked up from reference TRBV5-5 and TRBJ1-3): DAGVTQSPTHLIKTRGQQVTLRCSPISGHKSVSWYQQVLGQGPQFIFQYYEKEERGRGNFPDRFSARQFPNYSSELNVNALLLGDSALYLCASSLKGPFSGNTIYFGEGSWLTVV.

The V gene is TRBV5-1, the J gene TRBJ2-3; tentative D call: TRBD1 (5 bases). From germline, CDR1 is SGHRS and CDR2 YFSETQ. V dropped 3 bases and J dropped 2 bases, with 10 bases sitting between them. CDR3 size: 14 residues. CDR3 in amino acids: CASSYRISTDTQYF. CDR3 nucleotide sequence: TGCGCCAGCAGCTACAGGATTTCCACAGATACGCAGTATTTT.

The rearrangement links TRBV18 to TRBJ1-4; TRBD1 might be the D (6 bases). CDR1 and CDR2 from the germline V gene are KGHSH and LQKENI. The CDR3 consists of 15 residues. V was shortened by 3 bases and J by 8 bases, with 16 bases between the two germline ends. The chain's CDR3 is CASSPLQGFEEKLFF. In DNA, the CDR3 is TGTGCCAGCTCACCCCTACAGGGCTTCGAGGAAAAACTGTTTTTT.

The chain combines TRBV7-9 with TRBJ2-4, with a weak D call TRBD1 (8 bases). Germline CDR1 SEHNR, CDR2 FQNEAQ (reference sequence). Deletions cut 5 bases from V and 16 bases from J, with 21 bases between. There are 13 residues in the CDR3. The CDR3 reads CASSPVLQGGGYF. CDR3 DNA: TGTGCCAGCAGCCCCGTACTACAGGGGGGGGGATACTTC. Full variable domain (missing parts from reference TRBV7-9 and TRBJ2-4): DTGVSQNPRHKITKRGQNVTFRCDPISEHNRLYWYRQTLGQGPEFLTYFQNEAQLEKSRLLSDRFSAERPKGSFSTLEIQRTEQGDSAMYLCASSPVLQGGGYFGAGTRLSVL.

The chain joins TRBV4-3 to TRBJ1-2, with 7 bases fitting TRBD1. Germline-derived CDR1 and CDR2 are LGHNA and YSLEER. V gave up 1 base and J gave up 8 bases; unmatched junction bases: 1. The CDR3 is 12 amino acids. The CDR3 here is CASSQGGGGYTF. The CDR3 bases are TGCGCCAGCAGCCAAGGAGGGGGCGGCTACACCTTC.

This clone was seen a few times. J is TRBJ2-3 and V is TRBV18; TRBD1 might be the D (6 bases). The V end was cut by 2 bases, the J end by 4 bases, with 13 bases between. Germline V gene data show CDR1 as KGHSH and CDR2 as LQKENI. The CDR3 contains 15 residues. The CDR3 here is CASSPNFQGSDTQYF. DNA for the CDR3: TGTGCCAGCTCACCAAATTTTCAGGGGTCAGATACGCAGTATTTT.